Below are 3 T cell receptor beta chains sequenced from a single sample in a study of blood T cell repertoires in COVID-19. Generated by immunoSEQ multiplex PCR, the TCRdb table keeps only in-frame clones and is missing some. The data show 200,000 to 250,000 clones, more than 60% seen once. The sequenced sample was peripheral blood. The receptors derive from a woman aged 40 to 49 with active or convalescent COVID-19.

The chain is built from TRBV3-1 (or the pseudogene TRBV3-2) and TRBJ2-5, with D possibly TRBD2 on 6 matching bases. V was pared by 0 bases and J by 4 bases, with 12 bases between. Germline CDR1 LGHDT, CDR2 YNNKEL (reference sequence). The CDR3 has 15 amino acids. The CDR3 DNA sequence: TGTGCCAGCAGCCAAGATGGGCGGAGGGGAGAGACCCAGTACTTC. It yields the protein CASSQDGRRGETQYF.

The chain combines TRBV19 with TRBJ1-1; D gene ambiguous. The germline V and J ends were trimmed by 3 bases and 0 bases, with 8 bases remaining between them. The CDR3 has 14 amino acids. In germline, CDR1 is LNHDA, CDR2 SQIVND (reference sequence). As DNA, the CDR3 is TGTGCCAGTAGTATGAACAGCCTGAACACTGAAGCTTTCTTT. This encodes CASSMNSLNTEAFF.

CDR3 protein: CASSSGQGVAKNIQYF. In DNA, the CDR3 is TGTGCCAGCAGTTCAGGACAGGGGGTAGCCAAAAACATTCAGTACTTC. This rearrangement joins TRBV28 to TRBJ2-4; 10 bases fit TRBD1. After removal of 4 bases from V and 0 bases from J, the junction contained 3 bases not matched to a gene. This CDR3 spans 16 amino acids. CDR1 and CDR2 (germline): MDHEN, SYDVKM.